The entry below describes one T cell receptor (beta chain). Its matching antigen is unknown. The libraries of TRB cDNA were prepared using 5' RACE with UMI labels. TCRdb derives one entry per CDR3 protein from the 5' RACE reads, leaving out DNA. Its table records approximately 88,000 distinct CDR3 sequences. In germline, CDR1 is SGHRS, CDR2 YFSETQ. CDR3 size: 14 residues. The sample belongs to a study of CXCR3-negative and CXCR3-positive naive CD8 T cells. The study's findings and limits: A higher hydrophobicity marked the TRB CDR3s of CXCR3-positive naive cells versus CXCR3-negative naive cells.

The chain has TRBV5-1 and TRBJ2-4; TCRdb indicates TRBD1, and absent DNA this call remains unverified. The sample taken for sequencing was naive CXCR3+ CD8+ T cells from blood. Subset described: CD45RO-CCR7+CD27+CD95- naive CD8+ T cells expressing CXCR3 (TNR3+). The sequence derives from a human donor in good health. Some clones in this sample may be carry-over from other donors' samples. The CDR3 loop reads CASSLGDSPNIQYF.